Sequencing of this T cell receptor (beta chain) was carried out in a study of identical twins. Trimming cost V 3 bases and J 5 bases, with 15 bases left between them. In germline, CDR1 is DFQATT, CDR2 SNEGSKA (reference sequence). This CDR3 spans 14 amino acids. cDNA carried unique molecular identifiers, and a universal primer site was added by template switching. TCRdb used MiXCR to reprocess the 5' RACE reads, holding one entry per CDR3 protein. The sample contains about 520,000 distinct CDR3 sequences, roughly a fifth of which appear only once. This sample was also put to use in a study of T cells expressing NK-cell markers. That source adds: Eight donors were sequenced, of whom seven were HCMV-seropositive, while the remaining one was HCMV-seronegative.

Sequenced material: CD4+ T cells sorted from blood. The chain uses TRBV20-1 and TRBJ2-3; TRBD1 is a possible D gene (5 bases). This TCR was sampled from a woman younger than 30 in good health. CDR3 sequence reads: CSARRGSREDTQYF. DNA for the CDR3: TGCAGTGCTAGGCGTGGGTCCAGGGAAGATACGCAGTATTTT.